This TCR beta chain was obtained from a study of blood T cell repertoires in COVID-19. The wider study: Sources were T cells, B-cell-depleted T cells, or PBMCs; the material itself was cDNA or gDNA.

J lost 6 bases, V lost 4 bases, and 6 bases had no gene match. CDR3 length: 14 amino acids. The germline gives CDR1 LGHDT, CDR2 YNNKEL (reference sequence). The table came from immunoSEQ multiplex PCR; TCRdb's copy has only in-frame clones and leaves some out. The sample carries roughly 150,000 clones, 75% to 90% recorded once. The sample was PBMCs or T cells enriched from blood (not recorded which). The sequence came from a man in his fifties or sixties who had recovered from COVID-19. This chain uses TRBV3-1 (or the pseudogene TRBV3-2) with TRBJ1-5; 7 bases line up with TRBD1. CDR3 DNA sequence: TGTGCCAGCAGCCGACAGGGACTGAGTCAGCCCCAGCATTTT. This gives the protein CASSRQGLSQPQHF.